One sample yielded the 32 T cell receptor beta chains listed below, sequenced in a study of CD8+ T cells in alopecia areata. Investigators isolated RNA and reverse transcribed it into cDNA to act as the sequencing template. The table came from immunoSEQ multiplex PCR; TCRdb's copy has only in-frame clones and leaves some out. Here the sample spans 200,000 or so clones, around two fifths being singletons. The treatment is: oral pan-JAK inhibitor, 5-10 mg twice daily. Sample: CD4+ T cells sorted from blood, taken around week 36, from a patient treated with tofacitinib. These receptor sequences come from a human donor with alopecia areata.

Worth noting for this clone: The sample holds other DNA sequences that translate to the same CDR3. This rearrangement joins TRBV30 to TRBJ2-7; no firm D call. Germline-derived CDR1 and CDR2 are GTSNPN and SVGIG (reference sequence). The CDR3 is 12 residues long. V was trimmed by 3 bases and J by 2 bases, leaving 8 bases between them. The CDR3: CAWSVGPYEQYF. In nucleotides, the CDR3 is TGTGCCTGGAGCGTTGGGCCCTACGAGCAGTACTTC.

The rearrangement links TRBV4-3 to TRBJ2-3; 8 nucleotides line up with TRBD1. With 3 bases clipped from V and 2 bases from J, the junction kept 4 bases outside the gene matches. The CDR3 sequence is 15 residues long. In germline, CDR1 is LGHNA, CDR2 YSLEER. CDR3 in amino acids: CASSQGQVYTDTQYF. The CDR3 bases are TGCGCCAGCAGCCAGGGACAGGTATACACAGATACGCAGTATTTT.

The V gene is TRBV13, the J gene TRBJ2-3; TRBD2 aligns across 11 bases. This CDR3 spans 16 amino acids. V was clipped by 5 bases and J by 1 base; unmatched bases: 5. From germline, CDR1 is PRHDT and CDR2 FYEKMQ (reference sequence). The CDR3 DNA reads as TGTGCCAGCAGCGTGCCGGGACTAGCGGGCACAGATACGCAGTATTTT. This translates into CASSVPGLAGTDTQYF.

This sequence joins TRBV9 and TRBJ2-3, with TRBD2 matching over 7 bases. CDR1 SGDLS and CDR2 YYNGEE come from the germline V gene. After removal of 3 bases from V and 3 bases from J, the junction contained 4 bases not matched to a gene. The CDR3 runs to 14 residues. CDR3 sequence reads: CASSGWRETDTQYF. In DNA form, the CDR3 reads TGTGCCAGCAGCGGTTGGCGGGAGACAGATACGCAGTATTTT.

The V call is TRBV10-3, the J call TRBJ2-1, with 7 bases fitting TRBD1. V was clipped by 0 bases and J by 9 bases; unmatched bases: 8. The CDR3 is 15 amino acids. The germline gives CDR1 ENHRY, CDR2 SYGVKD. CDR3 sequence (DNA): TGTGCCATCAGTGAGTCCGCAGGGGGTGCGGGTGAGCAGTTCTTC. Translation: CAISESAGGAGEQFF.

This clone has a handful of counts. CDR3 in amino acids: CASSVTGQASTNTEAFF. In DNA, the CDR3 is TGCGCCAGCAGCGTCACGGGACAGGCGTCGACTAACACTGAAGCTTTCTTT. The chain couples TRBV5-1 to TRBJ1-1; 8 bases are shared with TRBD1. Germline V lookup: CDR1 SGHRS, CDR2 YFSETQ. This CDR3 is built from 17 residues. Trimming removed 4 bases from V and 2 bases from J; junction bases left unmatched: 13.

This chain joins TRBV7-9 and TRBJ2-2, with 10 bases that match TRBD2. J lost 4 bases, V lost 5 bases, and 4 bases had no gene match. The length of the CDR3 is 15 residues. CDR1 is SEHNR and CDR2 is FQNEAQ in the germline V gene (reference sequence). CDR3 sequence (DNA): TGTGCCAGCAGCCCCAGCGGGAGGGCCACCGGGGAGCTGTTTTTT. It yields the protein CASSPSGRATGELFF.

The genes are TRBV27 and TRBJ2-7; D is unclear. The CDR3 contains 13 residues. Germline values: CDR1 MNHEY, CDR2 SMNVEV (reference sequence). V was trimmed by 3 bases and J by 7 bases, leaving 13 bases between them. CDR3 nucleotides: TGTGCCAGCAGTTTTGCGCTCTCGTGGGAGCAGTACTTC. This sequence encodes CASSFALSWEQYF.

The CDR3 nucleotides read TGCGCCAGCGGCACGGGTGCAAATCGGGAGACCCAGTACTTC. Protein: CASGTGANRETQYF. V and J are TRBV10-2 and TRBJ2-5; D gene uncertain. CDR1 and CDR2 (germline): WSHSY, SAAADI. CDR3 size: 14 residues. With 8 bases removed from V and 5 bases from J, the gap between germline ends came to 18 bases.

The V call is TRBV10-3, the J call TRBJ1-2; D gene unclear. The V gene lost 4 bases and the J gene lost 4 bases, with 16 bases spanning the gap. CDR1 ENHRY and CDR2 SYGVKD come from the germline V gene. This CDR3 is 15 amino acids long. CDR3 sequence: CAISAPEEGFYGYTF. For the CDR3, the DNA is TGTGCCATCAGTGCCCCGGAGGAGGGTTTCTATGGCTACACCTTC.

Only a few counts were recorded for this clone. The chain combines TRBV29-1 with TRBJ2-6; D remains unclear. This CDR3 is 13 amino acids long. The V end was cut by 6 bases, the J end by 1 base, with 7 bases between. Germline V CDR1 and CDR2: SQVTM, ANQGSEA. DNA for the CDR3: TGCAGCGTCAAGTTATCTGGGGCCAACGTCCTGACTTTC. It codes for CSVKLSGANVLTF.

The rearrangement joins TRBV2 to TRBJ1-2; the D gene is possibly TRBD1 (5 bases). The CDR3 sequence is 12 residues long. Germline lookup yields CDR1 SNHLY and CDR2 FYNNEI. Trimming took off 3 bases at V and 7 bases at J, with 9 bases between the two ends. CDR3 in DNA: TGTGCCAGCAGTGACAGGGCTCTTGGCTACACCTTC. It encodes CASSDRALGYTF.

This chain uses TRBV6-6 with TRBJ1-1; D not resolved. Germline V gene sequence: CDR1 MNHNY, CDR2 SVGAGI (reference sequence). The V and J ends lost 2 bases and 1 base respectively, with 11 bases between them. The CDR3 loop spans 15 amino acids. The DNA for the CDR3 is TGTGCCAGCAGTTACGCTCCGGGTGGGAACACTGAAGCTTTCTTT. Protein: CASSYAPGGNTEAFF.

The V and J genes are TRBV11-2 and TRBJ2-7; 7 nucleotides agree with TRBD1. Per germline, CDR1 SGHAT and CDR2 FQNNGV. CDR3 size: 14 residues. Unmatched junction bases numbered 6, after V lost 7 bases and J lost 0 bases. CDR3 bases: TGTGCCAGCAATGTAGGGGGCAGCTCCTACGAGCAGTACTTC. As protein: CASNVGGSSYEQYF. Full variable domain (missing parts from reference TRBV11-2 and TRBJ2-7): EAGVAQSPRYKIIEKRQSVAFWCNPISGHATLYWYQQILGQGPKLLIQFQNNGVVDDSQLPKDRFSAERLKGVDSTLKIQPAKLEDSAVYLCASNVGGSSYEQYFGPGTRLTVT.

On this clone: This CDR3 is also generated by other DNA sequences in the sample. The gene calls are TRBV29-1 and TRBJ1-1, with D tentatively TRBD1 (5 bases). CDR3 length: 13 residues. Looked up from germline, CDR1 is SQVTM and CDR2 is ANQGSEA. V was trimmed by 4 bases and J by 0 bases, leaving 9 bases between them. CDR3 loop: CSVAGRMNTEAFF. CDR3 nucleotides: TGCAGCGTTGCAGGGAGAATGAACACTGAAGCTTTCTTT. Drawing the rest from reference TRBV29-1 and TRBJ1-1, the complete variable domain is SAVISQKPSRDICQRGTSLTIQCQVDSQVTMMFWYRQQPGQSLTLIATANQGSEATYESGFVIDKFPISRPNLTFSTLTVSNMSPEDSSIYLCSVAGRMNTEAFFGQGTRLTVV.

The CDR3 DNA reads as TGTGCCAGCAGCTTTCTAGCGGGCCTTTACAATGAGCAGTTCTTC. It codes for CASSFLAGLYNEQFF. This chain uses TRBV13 with TRBJ2-1; 8 bases fit TRBD2. V was pared by 3 bases and J by 4 bases, with 5 bases of the junction left unmatched. CDR3 length equals 15 residues. From germline, CDR1 is PRHDT and CDR2 FYEKMQ (reference sequence).

The V and J genes are TRBV6-1 and TRBJ2-7, with D possibly matching TRBD2 (5 bases). CDR3 size: 15 residues. V lost 9 bases, J lost 6 bases, and 24 bases lay in between. Per germline, CDR1 MNHNS and CDR2 SASEGT. The DNA for the CDR3 is TGTGCCAGTTCTGCATTTGGTGGGAGCCTCCTCGAGCAGTACTTC. It yields the protein CASSAFGGSLLEQYF.

In DNA form, the CDR3 reads TGTGCCTGGAGTGCACACGTCCAATCCACTGAAGCTTTCTTT. Translated, it gives CAWSAHVQSTEAFF. The rearrangement joins TRBV30 to TRBJ1-1; D gene ambiguous. The CDR3 loop spans 14 amino acids. CDR1 is GTSNPN, CDR2 SVGIG, per germline (reference sequence). Trimming stripped 1 base from V and 4 bases from J, with 13 bases between.

The chain employs TRBV18 and TRBJ2-3; 7 bases map to TRBD1. From germline, CDR1 is KGHSH and CDR2 LQKENI. This CDR3 spans 16 amino acids. V gave up 4 bases and J gave up 4 bases; unmatched junction bases: 11. In DNA, the CDR3 is TGTGCCAGCTCACTTCTCCGGGACAGCCTAGCAGATACGCAGTATTTT. Translated, it gives CASSLLRDSLADTQYF.

The chain is built from TRBV5-1 and TRBJ2-5; TRBD1 matches at 11 bases. J lost 3 bases, V lost 3 bases, and 1 base had no gene match. CDR1 and CDR2 from the germline V gene are SGHRS and YFSETQ. The CDR3 sequence is 14 residues long. CDR3 in amino acids: CASSWTGGEETQYF. The CDR3 region has the DNA TGCGCCAGCAGCTGGACAGGGGGCGAAGAGACCCAGTACTTC. Supplemented by reference TRBV5-1 and TRBJ2-5, the full variable domain reads KAGVTQTPRYLIKTRGQQVTLSCSPISGHRSVSWYQQTPGQGLQFLFEYFSETQRNKGNFPGRFSGRQFSNSRSEMNVSTLELGDSALYLCASSWTGGEETQYFGPGTRLLVL.

This chain uses TRBV12-2 with TRBJ2-5; TRBD2 was called by the table and not checked on the DNA. TRBV12-2 is termed a pseudogene. The CDR3 is 12 residues long. This CDR3 is CASRLEGETQYF. In nucleotides, the CDR3 is TGTGCAAGTCGCTTGGAGGGAGAGACCCAGTACTTC.

The chain links TRBV28 to TRBJ2-5, with 7 bases identical to TRBD2. CDR1 MDHEN and CDR2 SYDVKM come from the germline V gene. Losses at the gene ends were 5 bases for V and 5 bases for J; bases not matched to a gene: 14. This CDR3 is 16 amino acids long. This CDR3 reads CASSPFPNGRSETQYF. CDR3 DNA sequence: TGTGCCAGCAGTCCCTTTCCTAACGGGAGGTCTGAGACCCAGTACTTC.

The V call is TRBV7-9, the J call TRBJ2-1, with D perhaps matching TRBD2 (5 bases). CDR1 and CDR2 from the germline V gene are SEHNR and FQNEAQ (reference sequence). The CDR3 is 14 residues long. The V end was cut by 1 base, the J end by 6 bases, with 10 bases between. The CDR3 spells CASSLVGIPNEQFF. CDR3 sequence (DNA): TGTGCCAGCAGCTTAGTCGGGATCCCCAATGAGCAGTTCTTC.

V usage is TRBV4-1 and J usage is TRBJ2-5; 8 nucleotides align to TRBD1. Trimming at V came to 4 bases and at J to 4 bases, leaving 8 bases not matched to a gene. Per the germline V gene, CDR1 is MGHRA and CDR2 is YSYEKL. CDR3 size: 15 residues. CDR3 nucleotide sequence: TGCGCCAGCAGCCCGCGGGACAGGATAGGAGAGACCCAGTACTTC. The encoded protein is CASSPRDRIGETQYF.

This clone has more than one count but fewer than ten. CDR3 region: CASCTMGESGETQYF. The DNA of the CDR3 is TGCGCCAGTTGTACGATGGGGGAATCGGGAGAGACCCAGTACTTC. This chain uses TRBV5-1 with TRBJ2-5; D may match TRBD1 or TRBD2 (5 bases each). Germline V lookup: CDR1 SGHRS, CDR2 YFSETQ. V gave up 8 bases and J gave up 4 bases, with 21 bases separating them. CDR3 size: 15 residues.

This clone was detected only once. The chain carries TRBV30 and TRBJ2-2; 7 nucleotides match TRBD1. Germline assignment: CDR1 GTSNPN and CDR2 SVGIG (reference sequence). The CDR3 has 15 residues. V shed 5 bases, J shed 6 bases, and the junction held 12 bases outside the gene matches. Written as DNA, the CDR3 is TGTGCCTGGGGCATGACAGGGTTTTATTCCGGGGAGCTGTTTTTT. Protein: CAWGMTGFYSGELFF.

The chain uses TRBV4-2 and TRBJ2-7; 10 bases are shared with TRBD2. V shed 0 bases, J shed 2 bases, and the junction held 4 bases outside the gene matches. Germline CDR1 is LGHNA and CDR2 is YNFKEQ. The CDR3 runs 16 residues. The CDR3 DNA reads TGTGCCAGCAGCCAAGATTGGCTAGCGGGAGCCTACGAGCAGTACTTC. Translated, it gives CASSQDWLAGAYEQYF.

For this clone: This same CDR3 is encoded by further DNA sequences in the sample. The chain recombines TRBV29-1 with TRBJ1-1, with D unresolved. The CDR3 has 13 residues. The germline V gene encodes CDR1 SQVTM and CDR2 ANQGSEA. V lost 3 bases, J lost 0 bases, and 8 bases lay in between. CDR3 nucleotide sequence: TGCAGCGTTGAGGGCAGGATGAACACTGAAGCTTTCTTT. Its protein is CSVEGRMNTEAFF.

V usage is TRBV2 and J usage is TRBJ2-1; 11 nucleotides line up with TRBD2. Per the germline V gene, CDR1 is SNHLY and CDR2 is FYNNEI. The CDR3 sequence is 17 residues long. The V and J ends lost 7 bases and 4 bases, in that order; junction bases with no gene match: 12. For the CDR3, the DNA is TGTGCCAGCACCAGAACTAGCGGGAGAATAGGGTACAATGAGCAGTTCTTC. Encoded protein: CASTRTSGRIGYNEQFF.

This rearrangement joins TRBV5-6 to TRBJ2-5; D not certain. V lost 0 bases and J lost 5, with 8 bases in between. The CDR3 is 13 amino acids. Germline V CDR1 and CDR2: SGHDT, YYEEEE. This CDR3 is CASSLAPQETQYF. CDR3 bases: TGTGCCAGCAGCTTGGCTCCTCAGGAGACCCAGTACTTC.

The V call is TRBV30, the J call TRBJ1-1, with 8 positions matching TRBD1. The CDR3 loop spans 12 amino acids. Germline lookup yields CDR1 GTSNPN and CDR2 SVGIG (reference sequence). The V and J ends lost 5 bases and 5 bases, in that order; junction bases with no gene match: 4. The CDR3, as DNA: TGTGCCTGGGGACAGGGTCGTACTGAAGCTTTCTTT. Its translation is CAWGQGRTEAFF. The variable domain in full, with the rest retrieved from reference TRBV30 and TRBJ1-1, is SQTIHQWPATLVQPVGSPLSLECTVEGTSNPNLYWYRQAAGRGLQLLFYSVGIGQISSEVPQNLSASRPQDRQFILSSKKLLLSDSGFYLCAWGQGRTEAFFGQGTRLTVV.

Only a few counts were recorded for this clone. V and J are TRBV7-9 and TRBJ1-1; weak D call: TRBD1 (5 bases). Trimming stripped 6 bases from V and 4 bases from J, with 18 bases between. This CDR3 contains 15 residues. CDR1 and CDR2 from the germline V gene are SEHNR and FQNEAQ (reference sequence). The CDR3 protein is CASRYYGGLGTEAFF. The CDR3 DNA reads as TGTGCCAGCAGGTACTATGGGGGACTGGGCACTGAAGCTTTCTTT.